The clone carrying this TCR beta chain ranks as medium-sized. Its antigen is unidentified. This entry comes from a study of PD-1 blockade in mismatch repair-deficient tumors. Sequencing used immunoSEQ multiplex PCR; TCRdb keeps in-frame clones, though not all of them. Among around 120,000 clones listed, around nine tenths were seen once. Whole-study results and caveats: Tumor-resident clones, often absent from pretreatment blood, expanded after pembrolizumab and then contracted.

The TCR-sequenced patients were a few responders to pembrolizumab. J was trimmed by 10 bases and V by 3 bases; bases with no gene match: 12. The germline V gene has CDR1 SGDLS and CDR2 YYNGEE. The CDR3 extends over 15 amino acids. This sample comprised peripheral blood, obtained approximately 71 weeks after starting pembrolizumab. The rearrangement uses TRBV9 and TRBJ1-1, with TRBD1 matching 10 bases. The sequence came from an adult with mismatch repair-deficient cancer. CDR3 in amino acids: CASSAAGTGVPVAFF. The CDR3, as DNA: TGTGCCAGCAGCGCAGCCGGGACAGGGGTCCCGGTAGCTTTCTTT.